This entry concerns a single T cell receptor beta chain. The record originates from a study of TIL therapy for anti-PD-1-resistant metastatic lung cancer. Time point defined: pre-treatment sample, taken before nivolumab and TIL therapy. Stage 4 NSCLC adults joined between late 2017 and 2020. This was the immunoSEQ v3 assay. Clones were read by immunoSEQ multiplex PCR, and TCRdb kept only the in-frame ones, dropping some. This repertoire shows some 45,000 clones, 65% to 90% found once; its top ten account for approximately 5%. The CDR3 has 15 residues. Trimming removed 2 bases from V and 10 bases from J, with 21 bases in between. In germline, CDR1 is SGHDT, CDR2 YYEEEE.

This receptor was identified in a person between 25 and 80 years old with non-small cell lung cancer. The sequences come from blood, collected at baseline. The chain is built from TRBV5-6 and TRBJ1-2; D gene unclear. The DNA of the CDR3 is TGTGCCAGCAGCTTCGACCCGGACGGGTCTATGGTCTACACCTTC. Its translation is CASSFDPDGSMVYTF.